These 25 T cell receptor beta chains were all obtained from the same sample, sequenced in a study of shared clonotypes between healthy human individuals. Naive CD8 cells comprised CD45RO-negative, CCR7-positively selected cells, excluding terminally differentiated effector memory CD45RA+ cells. Libraries were prepared by immunoSEQ multiplex PCR; TCRdb keeps only in-frame clonotypes and omits some of them. There are some 2,100,000 clones in the sample; approximately 94% occur only once, and more than 1.5% lies in the top ten. The specimen was naive CD8+ T cells from PBMCs. The source of these receptors is a young man in good health. Some clones in this sample may be carry-over from other donors' samples.

The chain links TRBV7-2 to TRBJ2-1; unclear D gene. Germline CDR1 is SGHTA and CDR2 is FQGNSA. V lost 2 bases and J 0 bases, leaving 8 bases between the germline ends. The CDR3 spans 15 residues. This CDR3 is CASSLRQSSYNEQFF. CDR3 in DNA: TGTGCCAGCAGCTTACGACAAAGCTCCTACAATGAGCAGTTCTTC.

The genes are TRBV6-1 and TRBJ2-2, with D unclear. The CDR3 length is 14 residues. V lost 0 bases to trimming and J lost 5 bases, with 7 bases between them. CDR1 MNHNS and CDR2 SASEGT come from the germline V gene. This CDR3 reads CASSEARRTGELFF. The CDR3 region has the DNA TGTGCCAGCAGTGAAGCGAGACGGACCGGGGAGCTGTTTTTT.

The chain recombines TRBV27 with TRBJ2-1, with 7 bases aligning to TRBD2. The CDR3 is 15 amino acids. J was trimmed by 7 bases and V by 10 bases; bases with no gene match: 16. Germline V lookup: CDR1 MNHEY, CDR2 SMNVEV (reference sequence). CDR3 in amino acids: CATTDIAGARNEQFF. The DNA for the CDR3 is TGTGCCACCACTGACATAGCGGGTGCCAGGAATGAGCAGTTCTTC.

The chain recombines TRBV11-2 with TRBJ2-7; D may be TRBD2 (5 bases). CDR3 length: 16 residues. Trimming removed 5 bases from V and 1 base from J, with 18 bases in between. CDR1 is SGHAT, CDR2 FQNNGV, per germline. CDR3 bases: TGTGCCAGCAGCCTAACTAGTGCTGAACGGTCCTACGAGCAGTACTTC. Translating gives CASSLTSAERSYEQYF.

The chain combines TRBV19 with TRBJ1-5, with 7 bases identical to TRBD1. Trimming cost V 3 bases and J 5 bases; bases outside gene matches: 10. The germline V gene has CDR1 LNHDA and CDR2 SQIVND (reference sequence). The CDR3 spans 16 residues. This chain's CDR3 is CASSIGKGALDQPQHF. CDR3 nucleotides: TGTGCCAGTAGTATCGGGAAGGGGGCTCTGGATCAGCCCCAGCATTTT.

The chain carries TRBV7-2 and TRBJ1-5; 11 positions match TRBD1. This CDR3 contains 15 residues. Per the germline V gene, CDR1 is SGHTA and CDR2 is FQGNSA. V was pared by 5 bases and J by 7 bases, with 7 bases of the junction left unmatched. CDR3 amino acids: CASSPRTGGGQPQHF. In nucleotides, the CDR3 is TGTGCCAGCAGCCCGCGGACAGGGGGCGGACAGCCCCAGCATTTT.

The rearrangement uses TRBV5-1 and TRBJ2-5, with 8 bases lining up with TRBD2. The CDR3 totals 14 residues. Per the germline V gene, CDR1 is SGHRS and CDR2 is YFSETQ. With 4 bases clipped from V and 5 bases from J, the junction kept 7 bases outside the gene matches. CDR3 in amino acids: CASSPRGVRETQYF. CDR3 coding DNA: TGCGCCAGCAGCCCGCGGGGGGTACGGGAGACCCAGTACTTC.

This rearrangement joins TRBV27 to TRBJ1-1; D unclear. The CDR3 spans 15 residues. V lost 1 base and J lost 4, with 13 bases in between. Germline V gene data show CDR1 as MNHEY and CDR2 as SMNVEV (reference sequence). The chain's CDR3 is CASSLFAGIGTEAFF. As DNA, the CDR3 is TGTGCCAGCAGTTTATTCGCGGGGATCGGCACTGAAGCTTTCTTT.

This clone was seen only a few times. The gene calls are TRBV28 and TRBJ1-1, with a possible D match to TRBD1 (6 bases). V lost 2 bases, J lost 14 bases, and 15 bases lay in between. The CDR3 loop spans 12 amino acids. Germline lookup yields CDR1 MDHEN and CDR2 SYDVKM. The CDR3 DNA reads as TGTGCCAGCAGTTTAAGTCCGGACAGTGAATTCTTT. Translated: CASSLSPDSEFF.

The chain combines TRBV28 with TRBJ1-2; D remains ambiguous. The CDR3 runs to 14 residues. Germline values: CDR1 MDHEN, CDR2 SYDVKM. Trimming removed 6 bases from V and 6 bases from J, with 17 bases in between. CDR3 in amino acids: CASSTIRTGDGYTF. The CDR3, as DNA: TGTGCCAGCAGCACCATACGGACGGGAGATGGCTACACCTTC.

In the case of this clone: An end of the junction differs from the germline gene, which may be a read error. The chain is built from TRBV5-6 and TRBJ2-7, with a tentative D call TRBD1 (6 bases). CDR1 and CDR2 from the germline V gene are SGHDT and YYEEEE. CDR3 length: 11 amino acids. In nucleotides, the CDR3 is TGTGCCAGCAGCACGGGGCGGACAGCGGACTTC. Translating gives CASSTGRTADF.

V is TRBV7-2 and J is TRBJ2-3, with no clear D. The V end was cut by 2 bases, the J end by 0 bases, with 15 bases between. The germline V gene has CDR1 SGHTA and CDR2 FQGNSA. The CDR3 sequence is 17 residues long. CDR3 nucleotide sequence: TGTGCCAGCAGCTTAAGGGCCGCACACCTTAGCACAGATACGCAGTATTTT. It is translated as CASSLRAAHLSTDTQYF. Full variable domain (outside the CDR3, taken from reference TRBV7-2 and TRBJ2-3): GAGVSQSPSNKVTEKGKDVELRCDPISGHTALYWYRQSLGQGLEFLIYFQGNSAPDKSGLPSDRFSAERTGGSVSTLTIQRTQQEDSAVYLCASSLRAAHLSTDTQYFGPGTRLTVL.

This clone was detected only a few times. V usage is TRBV9 and J usage is TRBJ2-2, with D hard to call. This CDR3 spans 14 amino acids. Germline V gives CDR1 SGDLS, CDR2 YYNGEE. The ends were cut back, 0 bases at V and 8 bases at J, with 11 bases in the middle. The CDR3 reads CASSVEARVGELFF. The CDR3, as DNA: TGTGCCAGCAGCGTAGAGGCTAGAGTTGGGGAGCTGTTTTTT.

A note on this clone: This CDR3 is also generated by other DNA sequences in the sample. The chain couples TRBV5-1 to TRBJ1-5; 10 positions agree with TRBD1. The CDR3 loop spans 15 amino acids. Trimming took 0 bases from V and 7 from J; bases not matched to a gene: 4. Germline V CDR1 and CDR2: SGHRS, YFSETQ. The DNA of the CDR3 is TGCGCCAGCAGCTTGGGACAGGGGGCCGGCCAGCCCCAGCATTTT. Encoded protein: CASSLGQGAGQPQHF.

This chain connects TRBV13 to TRBJ2-1; 14 positions agree with TRBD2. J was trimmed by 5 bases and V by 4 bases; bases with no gene match: 10. This CDR3 has 18 amino acids. Germline V gene data show CDR1 as PRHDT and CDR2 as FYEKMQ (reference sequence). CDR3 DNA sequence: TGTGCCAGCAGCTCTCGGACTAGCGGGAGGTCACCCGACAATGAGCAGTTCTTC. It is translated as CASSSRTSGRSPDNEQFF.

The CDR3 coding sequence is TGTGCCAGCAAGGGACAGGGGGTTTTGCGGGGCTCCTACGAGCAGTACTTC. It yields the protein CASKGQGVLRGSYEQYF. V gene TRBV28 combines with J gene TRBJ2-7; 11 nucleotides match TRBD1. The CDR3 has 17 residues. The germline CDR1 and CDR2 sequences are MDHEN and SYDVKM. The V gene end was trimmed by 7 bases and the J gene end by 0 bases; junction bases not matched to a gene: 11.

Regarding this clone: A much bigger clone sits one base away, suggesting this may be a read error. The sample holds other DNA sequences that translate to the same CDR3. This chain connects TRBV7-2 to TRBJ1-5; D not resolved. The germline V and J ends were trimmed by 1 base and 6 bases, with 4 bases remaining between them. The CDR3 spans 12 residues. From germline, CDR1 is SGHTA and CDR2 FQGNSA. CDR3 sequence: CASSLVGQPQHF. The CDR3 nucleotides are TGTGCCAGCAGCTTAGTAGGTCAGCCCCAGCATTTT.

The chain is built from TRBV4-1 and TRBJ2-7; D call uncertain. V was clipped by 1 base and J by 5 bases, with 9 bases between them. CDR1 is MGHRA and CDR2 is YSYEKL in the germline V gene. This CDR3 spans 13 amino acids. In nucleotides, the CDR3 is TGCGCCAGCAGCCAAGCCGGCGGCCACGAGCAGTACTTC. Translation gives CASSQAGGHEQYF.

V gene TRBV29-1 combines with J gene TRBJ2-3, with D tentatively TRBD1 or TRBD2 (5 bases each). There are 16 residues in the CDR3. Germline CDR1 is SQVTM and CDR2 is ANQGSEA. V was cut by 5 bases and J by 0 bases, with 18 bases left in between. The CDR3 spells CSVTGLMPLSTDTQYF. The CDR3 coding sequence is TGCAGCGTTACGGGGCTGATGCCCCTTAGCACAGATACGCAGTATTTT.

The rearrangement links TRBV7-3 to TRBJ2-3; D not certain. The CDR3 is 15 amino acids. Trimming cost V 5 bases and J 4 bases, with 16 bases left between them. The germline V gene has CDR1 SGHTA and CDR2 FQGTGA. CDR3 bases: TGTGCCAGCAGCCCCGCGGTGGCAGGCTCAGATACGCAGTATTTT. This codes for CASSPAVAGSDTQYF.

The rearrangement uses TRBV9 and TRBJ2-3; D is uncertain. The germline V and J ends were trimmed by 1 base and 1 base, with 13 bases remaining between them. The CDR3 is 16 amino acids. Germline CDR1 and CDR2: SGDLS and YYNGEE. The CDR3 sequence is CASSVFGLVGTDTQYF. Written as DNA, the CDR3 is TGTGCCAGCAGCGTATTCGGGTTAGTGGGCACAGATACGCAGTATTTT.

This clone showed up just once. The CDR3 DNA follows: TGTGCCAGCAGGAAGGGACTAGCGGACACCTACGAGCAGTACTTC. It translates to CASRKGLADTYEQYF. The rearrangement uses TRBV27 and TRBJ2-7, with TRBD2 identical over 11 bases. The V gene end was trimmed by 6 bases and the J gene end by 2 bases; junction bases not matched to a gene: 6. CDR3 length equals 15 residues. Germline values: CDR1 MNHEY, CDR2 SMNVEV (reference sequence).

The V call is TRBV5-6, the J call TRBJ2-5, with D unclear. V lost 4 bases and J 0 bases, leaving 16 bases between the germline ends. This CDR3 contains 16 residues. CDR1 SGHDT and CDR2 YYEEEE come from the germline V gene. CDR3 sequence (DNA): TGTGCCAGCAGCGGCGGATTGGGGAAGAACCAAGAGACCCAGTACTTC. Protein: CASSGGLGKNQETQYF.

This clone was seen just once. The J gene is TRBJ2-1, the V gene TRBV10-3, with TRBD2 identical over 9 bases. The CDR3 extends over 18 amino acids. V gave up 0 bases and J gave up 10 bases; unmatched junction bases: 16. CDR1 is ENHRY and CDR2 is SYGVKD in the germline V gene. The chain's CDR3 is CAISESMVRIAGASEQFF. The CDR3 DNA follows: TGTGCCATCAGTGAGTCGATGGTTCGCATAGCGGGAGCTAGCGAGCAGTTCTTC.

The gene calls are TRBV28 and TRBJ1-5; D is perhaps TRBD1 (6 bases). Germline V CDR1 and CDR2: MDHEN, SYDVKM. The V end was cut by 6 bases, the J end by 4 bases, with 13 bases between. The CDR3 consists of 14 residues. The CDR3 DNA reads TGTGCCAGCAGAACCGGACAGCCAAATCAGCCCCAGCATTTT. It translates to CASRTGQPNQPQHF.